A single sample gave rise to the 3 T cell receptor beta chains below, sequenced in a study of control samples from healthy donors and cancer patients. Sequencing used immunoSEQ multiplex PCR; TCRdb keeps in-frame clones, though not all of them. This table has around 100,000 clones, roughly 89% appearing once. What was sequenced was PBMCs. Every receptor here comes from a man in his 60s with lung cancer.

The chain is built from TRBV24-1 and TRBJ2-2, with 7 positions matching TRBD1. After removal of 3 bases from V and 6 bases from J, the junction contained 3 bases not matched to a gene. Germline assignment: CDR1 KGHDR and CDR2 SFDVKD. The CDR3 spans 14 residues. Written as DNA, the CDR3 is TGTGCCACCAGTGATGTGACAGGGCCCGGGGAGCTGTTTTTT. It specifies CATSDVTGPGELFF.

CDR3 in DNA: TGTGCCAGCAGCTTAGGGGGCTCTTACACTGAAGCTTTCTTT. It encodes CASSLGGSYTEAFF. The chain is built from TRBV7-3 and TRBJ1-1; perhaps TRBD1 as D (6 bases). The CDR3 has 14 residues. Trimming shortened V by 2 bases and J by 3 bases, and 10 bases separated the two germline ends. CDR1 SGHTA and CDR2 FQGTGA come from the germline V gene.

This CDR3 is CASSLITGSGANVLTF. The CDR3 DNA reads TGCGCCAGCAGCTTGATTACAGGGTCTGGGGCCAACGTCCTGACTTTC. J is TRBJ2-6 and V is TRBV5-1; the D gene is possibly TRBD1 (6 bases). The germline V gene has CDR1 SGHRS and CDR2 YFSETQ. V dropped 1 base and J dropped 1 base, with 9 bases sitting between them. The CDR3 covers 16 residues.